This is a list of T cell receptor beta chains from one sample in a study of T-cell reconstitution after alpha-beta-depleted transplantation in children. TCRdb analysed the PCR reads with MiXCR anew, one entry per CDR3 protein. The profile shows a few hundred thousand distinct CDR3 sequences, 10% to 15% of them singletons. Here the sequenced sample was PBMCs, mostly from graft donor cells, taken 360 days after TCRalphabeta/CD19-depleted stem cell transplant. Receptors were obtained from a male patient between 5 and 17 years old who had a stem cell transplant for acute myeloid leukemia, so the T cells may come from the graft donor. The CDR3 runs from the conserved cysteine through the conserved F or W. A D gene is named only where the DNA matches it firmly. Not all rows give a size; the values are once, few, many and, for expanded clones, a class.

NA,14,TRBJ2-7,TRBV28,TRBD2,TGTGCCAGCAGGCCGGGGGGTGGATCCTACGAGCAGTACTTC,CASRPGGGSYEQYF
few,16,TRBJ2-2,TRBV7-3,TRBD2,TGTGCCAGCAGCTTACGGGGCCTAGCGGGAGCCGGGGAGCTGTTTTTT,CASSLRGLAGAGELFF
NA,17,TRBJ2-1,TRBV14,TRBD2,TGTGCCAGCAGCCAAGATGAGTGGCGGGAGATCAATTTTGAGCAGTTCTTC,CASSQDEWREINFEQFF
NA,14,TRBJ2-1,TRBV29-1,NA,TGCAGCGTTGCAGTTGTCCAGTGGTACAATGAGCAGTTCTTC,CSVAVVQWYNEQFF
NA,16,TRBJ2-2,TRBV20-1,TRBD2,TGCAGTGCTGAAATCGGGACTAGCAGGAGGGCCGGGGAGCTGTTTTTT,CSAEIGTSRRAGELFF
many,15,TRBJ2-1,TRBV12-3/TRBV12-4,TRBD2,TGTGCCAGCGAGACGGCGGGAGTAATAGCCCATGAGCAGTTCTTC,CASETAGVIAHEQFF
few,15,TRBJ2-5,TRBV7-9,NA,TGTGCCAGCAGCTTTTGGATAGCGCTACAAGAGACCCAGTACTTC,CASSFWIALQETQYF
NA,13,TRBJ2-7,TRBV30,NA,TGTGCCTGGAGTGTATCGACTGGGTACGAGCAGTACTTC,CAWSVSTGYEQYF
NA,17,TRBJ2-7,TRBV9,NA,TGTGCCAGCAGCGCCCCTCCCGGCCCTAGTCAAGCCTACGAGCAGTACTTC,CASSAPPGPSQAYEQYF
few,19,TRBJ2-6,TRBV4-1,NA,TGCGCCAGCAGCCAAGAGCAGGGCCTAACCTACTCTGGGGCCAACGTCCTGACTTTC,CASSQEQGLTYSGANVLTF
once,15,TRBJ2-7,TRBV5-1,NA,TGCGCCAGCAGGTTCTCTCGGGAGCCTCCCTACGAGCAGTACTTC,CASRFSREPPYEQYF
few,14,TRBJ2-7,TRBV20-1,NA,TGCAGTGCTACCCTAGCGTTGAGCTCCTACGAGCAGTACTTC,CSATLALSSYEQYF
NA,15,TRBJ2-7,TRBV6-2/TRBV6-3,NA,TGTGCCAGCACTTCCAGACTTTACTTCGCCTACGAGCAGTACTTC,CASTSRLYFAYEQYF
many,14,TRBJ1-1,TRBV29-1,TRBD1,TGCAGCACCTGGAGACAGGGCGTGAACACTGAAGCTTTCTTT,CSTWRQGVNTEAFF
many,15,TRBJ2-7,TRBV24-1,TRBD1,TGTGCCACCGGGACAGGGGAGGGAATAGCCTACGAGCAGTACTTC,CATGTGEGIAYEQYF
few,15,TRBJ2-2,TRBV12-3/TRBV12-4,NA,TGTGCCAGTTGCTTTAGGGCAACCTCCGACGGGGAGCTGTTTTTT,CASCFRATSDGELFF
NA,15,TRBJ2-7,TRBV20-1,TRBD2,TGCAGTGCTAGAGACCCAGCGGGAGGATCCTACGAGCAGTACTTC,CSARDPAGGSYEQYF
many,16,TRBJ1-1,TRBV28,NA,TGTGCCAGCAGTTTCTTCCCAGGACGGAAGAACACTGAAGCTTTCTTT,CASSFFPGRKNTEAFF
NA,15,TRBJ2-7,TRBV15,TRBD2,TGTGCCACCAGCAGAGAATTGGGACTAGCGTGGGAGCAGTACTTC,CATSRELGLAWEQYF
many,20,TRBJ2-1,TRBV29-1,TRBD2,TGCAGCGCCATAAAAACGGACCTGACTAGCGGGTTAAGCTCCTACAATGAGCAGTTCTTC,CSAIKTDLTSGLSSYNEQFF
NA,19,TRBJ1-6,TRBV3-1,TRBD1,TGTGCCAGCAGCCAAGATCGAGGGACAGGGGGCTTCTCGAATTCACCCCTCCACTTT,CASSQDRGTGGFSNSPLHF
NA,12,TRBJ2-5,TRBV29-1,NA,TGCAGCGTTGTGAAGGTCCAAGAGACCCAGTACTTC,CSVVKVQETQYF
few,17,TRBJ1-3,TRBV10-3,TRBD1,TGTGCCAGTCAGGCGTTAGGATTCAGGGGGACTGGAAACACCATATATTTT,CASQALGFRGTGNTIYF
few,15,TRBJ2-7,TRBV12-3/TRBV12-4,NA,TGTGCCAGCAGTTTCTTCCCTGTGAAACCCTACGAGCAGTACTTC,CASSFFPVKPYEQYF
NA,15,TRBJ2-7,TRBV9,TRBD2,TGTGCCAGCAGCGTTGGAGCGGGAGAAACCTACGAGCAGTACTTC,CASSVGAGETYEQYF
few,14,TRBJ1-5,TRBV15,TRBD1,TGTGCCACCGGGGGGACAGGGATCAATCAGCCCCAGCATTTT,CATGGTGINQPQHF
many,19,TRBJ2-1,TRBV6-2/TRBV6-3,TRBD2,TGTGCCAGCAGTTCCTTCTCGGGACTAGCGGGAACGACCTACAATGAGCAGTTCTTC,CASSSFSGLAGTTYNEQFF
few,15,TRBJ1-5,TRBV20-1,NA,TGCAGTGCCGCAGACAGGACTTATAGCAATCAGCCCCAGCATTTT,CSAADRTYSNQPQHF
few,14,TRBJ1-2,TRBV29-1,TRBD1,TGCAGCGCTACAGGACAGGGGGGAGTCTATGGCTACACCTTC,CSATGQGGVYGYTF
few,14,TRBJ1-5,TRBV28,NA,TGTGCCAGCACCTCTCTGGTCAGCAATCAGCCCCAGCATTTT,CASTSLVSNQPQHF
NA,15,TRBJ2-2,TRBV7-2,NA,TGTGCCAGCAGCTTAGCCAGGGATATAGCCGGGGAGCTGTTTTTT,CASSLARDIAGELFF
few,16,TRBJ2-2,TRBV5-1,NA,TGCGCCAGCAGCTCCCCGGGACTGGCGAACACCGGGGAGCTGTTTTTT,CASSSPGLANTGELFF
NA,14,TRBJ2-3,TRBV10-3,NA,TGTGCCATCAGCTTCGGAGGAGGGACAGATACGCAGTATTTT,CAISFGGGTDTQYF
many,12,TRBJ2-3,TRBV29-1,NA,TGCAGCGCTAGACCCGGGGGAGATACGCAGTATTTT,CSARPGGDTQYF
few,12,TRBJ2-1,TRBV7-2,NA,TGTGCCAGCAGCACCAGCGGCATGGAGCAGTTCTTC,CASSTSGMEQFF
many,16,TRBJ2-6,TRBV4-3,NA,TGCGCCAGCAGCCAAGGTGGGGTAGGTGGGGCCAACGTCCTGACTTTC,CASSQGGVGGANVLTF
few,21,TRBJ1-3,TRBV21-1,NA,TGTGCCAGCAGCAAAGCCCACCGGTTGGGACTCCTGACAGGGTCTGGAAACACCATATATTTT,CASSKAHRLGLLTGSGNTIYF
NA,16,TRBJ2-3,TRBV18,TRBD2,TGTGCCAGCTCATCGCCGGGACTAGCGAACACAGATACGCAGTATTTT,CASSSPGLANTDTQYF
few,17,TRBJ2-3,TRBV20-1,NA,TGCAGTGCTGGCTATGGAGTAGGAGGGCCTAGCACAGATACGCAGTATTTT,CSAGYGVGGPSTDTQYF
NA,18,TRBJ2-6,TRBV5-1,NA,TGCGCCAGCAGCCCTTACCAGGGTCCCCTAACTGGGGCCAACGTCCTGACTTTC,CASSPYQGPLTGANVLTF
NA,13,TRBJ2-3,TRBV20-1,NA,TGCAGCCTGGCTCGAATTGCGGCAGATACGCAGTATTTT,CSLARIAADTQYF
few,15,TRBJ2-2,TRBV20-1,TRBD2,TGCAGTGCTAGAGAGACTAGCGCAAACACCGGGGAGCTGTTTTTT,CSARETSANTGELFF
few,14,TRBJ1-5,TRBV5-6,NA,TGTGCCAGCAGTAGACAGGTGGGGTTCGGGCCCCAGCATTTT,CASSRQVGFGPQHF
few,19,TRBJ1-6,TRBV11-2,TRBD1,TGTGCCAGCAGCTTCACCCGGGACAGCGCTAGAGGTTATAATTCACCCCTCCACTTT,CASSFTRDSARGYNSPLHF
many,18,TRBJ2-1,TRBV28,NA,TGTGCCAGCAGTCCAGATGGGACCTTTGCTGGGGAAGAGGATGAGCAGTTCTTC,CASSPDGTFAGEEDEQFF
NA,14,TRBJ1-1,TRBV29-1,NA,TGCAGCGTTGTGACGGGTCCAATGAACACTGAAGCTTTCTTT,CSVVTGPMNTEAFF
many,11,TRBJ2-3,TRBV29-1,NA,TGCAGCGTTGGATCGACAGATACGCAGTATTTT,CSVGSTDTQYF
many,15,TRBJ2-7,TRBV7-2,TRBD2,TGTGCCAGCAGCTTACTCGGCGGGAGAGTCTACGAGCAGTACTTC,CASSLLGGRVYEQYF
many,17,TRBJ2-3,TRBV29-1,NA,TGCAGCGTTGAAGGTCCGGCCCCGAGACTGAGGGCAGATACGCAGTATTTT,CSVEGPAPRLRADTQYF
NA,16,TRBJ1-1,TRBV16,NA,TGTGCCAGCAGCCGACCCTTAGGGCTTTTGAACACTGAAGCTTTCTTT,CASSRPLGLLNTEAFF
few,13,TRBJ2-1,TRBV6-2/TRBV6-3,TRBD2,TGTGCCAGCCTCATCGGGGGGGCCAATGAGCAGTTCTTC,CASLIGGANEQFF
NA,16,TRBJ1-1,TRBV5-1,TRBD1,TGCGCCAGCAGCTCCCAGGGGGAGCTTAATGGTGCTGAAGCTTTCTTT,CASSSQGELNGAEAFF
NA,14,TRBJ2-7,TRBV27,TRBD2,TGTGCCAGCAGTATAAGCCTAGCGGGGGTCGAGCAGTACTTC,CASSISLAGVEQYF